This is a list of T cell receptor beta chains from one sample in a study of high-grade serous ovarian cancer treatment subgroups. TCRdb's copy holds only in-frame clones and misses some; the assay was immunoSEQ multiplex PCR. Altogether 2,500 to 3,500 clones are present, roughly 60% being singletons, with the ten largest covering more than 7.5%. Sequenced sample: tumor tissue. These receptors came from a human donor with high-grade serous ovarian cancer. Both conserved end residues are part of each CDR3. A D gene is named only where the DNA matches it firmly. A clone size is listed for some rows: how often the clone was seen (once, few, many), or a class if it is expanded.

d_gene | len | j_gene | v_gene | abundance | CDR3nt | CDR3aa
- | 16 | TRBJ2-6 | TRBV6-6 | - | TGTGCCAGCAGTGGAGGCGGCCACTCTGGGGCCAACGTCCTGACTTTC | CASSGGGHSGANVLTF
- | 14 | TRBJ2-1 | TRBV6-5 | - | TGTGCCAGCAGTTACGGCCCCGTAGAGGCTGAGCAGTTCTTC | CASSYGPVEAEQFF
- | 15 | TRBJ1-5 | TRBV7-2 | once | TGTGCCAGCAGGTCAGGGGAGTATAGCAATCAGCCCCAGCATTTT | CASRSGEYSNQPQHF
TRBD1 | 13 | TRBJ1-2 | TRBV29-1 | - | TGCAGTGGATCCGCAGGGGGCTTGGAAGGCTACACCTTC | CSGSAGGLEGYTF
- | 13 | TRBJ1-1 | TRBV19 | few | TGTGCCAGTACCAAGGGCAGGGTGACTGAAGCTTTCTTT | CASTKGRVTEAFF
- | 14 | TRBJ1-1 | TRBV25-1 | - | TGTGCCAGCAGTGATGGGGGGGTTGACACTGAAGCTTTCTTT | CASSDGGVDTEAFF
- | 13 | TRBJ1-4 | TRBV19 | - | TGTGCCAGTAGGTGGCTAAGTAATGAAAAACTGTTTTTT | CASRWLSNEKLFF
TRBD1 | 16 | TRBJ1-6 | TRBV7-2 | - | TGTGCCAGCAGCTTATTAGCGGGACAGACTAATTCACCCCTCCACTTT | CASSLLAGQTNSPLHF
TRBD2 | 17 | TRBJ2-5 | TRBV7-7 | once | TGTGCTAGCAGCTTTTGTTCACTAGCGGGAATATGGGAGACCCAGTACTTC | CASSFCSLAGIWETQYF
- | 16 | TRBJ2-5 | TRBV11-3 | - | TGTGCCAGCAGGCCTTACTCCACCGGGACGGGAGAGACCCAGTACTTC | CASRPYSTGTGETQYF
- | 16 | TRBJ1-5 | TRBV4-3 | - | TGCGCCAGCAGCCAAGATTCCCGGGCGAGCAATCAGCCCCAGCATTTT | CASSQDSRASNQPQHF
- | 13 | TRBJ1-5 | TRBV18 | few | TGTGCCAGCTCACCTTCCGGGGATCAGCCCCAGCATTTT | CASSPSGDQPQHF
- | 15 | TRBJ2-3 | TRBV5-1 | - | TGCGCCAGCAGCTTCAACGGGGGAGGTGTGGATACGCAGTATTTT | CASSFNGGGVDTQYF
- | 16 | TRBJ2-3 | TRBV7-8 | once | TGTGCCAGCAGCTCCCGACTCATGCTTAGCACAGATACGCAGTATTTT | CASSSRLMLSTDTQYF
- | 16 | TRBJ2-2 | TRBV9 | few | TGTGCCAGCAGCCCCAAGGGGACCACGAACACCGGGGAGCTGTTTTTT | CASSPKGTTNTGELFF
- | 12 | TRBJ1-1 | TRBV5-4 | few | TGTGCCAGCAGCTTGAATAGGGGAGAAGCTTTCTTT | CASSLNRGEAFF
- | 14 | TRBJ1-1 | TRBV11-3 | few | TGTGCCAGCAGCATAATTGGCGGCGGAACTGAAGCTTTCTTT | CASSIIGGGTEAFF
- | 15 | TRBJ2-7 | TRBV4-3 | once | TGCGCCAGCAGCCAAGACGGGACATCCTCCTACGAGCAGTACTTC | CASSQDGTSSYEQYF
TRBD2 | 19 | TRBJ2-1 | TRBV5-5 | - | TGTGCCAGCAGCTTGGTGGGACTAGCGGGAGCTTTTCGGGACAATGAGCAGTTCTTC | CASSLVGLAGAFRDNEQFF
TRBD2 | 16 | TRBJ2-1 | TRBV27 | - | TGTGCCAGCAGGCCTAACCTAGCGGGAGGTGGAAGTGAGCAGTTCTTC | CASRPNLAGGGSEQFF
- | 14 | TRBJ1-2 | TRBV9 | - | TGTGCCAGCAGCGGCCACCGGGGTGGCTATGGCTACACCTTC | CASSGHRGGYGYTF
TRBD2 | 17 | TRBJ2-1 | TRBV7-3 | - | TGTGCCAGCAGCTTAGATCTAGCGGGAGTGCAGTACAATGAGCAGTTCTTC | CASSLDLAGVQYNEQFF
- | 12 | TRBJ1-4 | TRBV14 | - | TGTGCCAGCAGCCAAGTGGTGGGAAAACTGTTTTTT | CASSQVVGKLFF
- | 14 | TRBJ1-1 | TRBV29-1 | - | TGCAGCGTTGATGCACAAGGGTCGGGCACTGAAGCTTTCTTT | CSVDAQGSGTEAFF
- | 15 | TRBJ2-5 | TRBV11-3 | - | TGTGCCAGCAGTTCCCCACTCGACAGTAAAGAGACCCAGTACTTC | CASSSPLDSKETQYF
TRBD2 | 17 | TRBJ2-1 | TRBV5-8 | - | TGTGCCAGCAGCTGGGCCGGGACTAGCGGGGGGTACAATGAGCAGTTCTTC | CASSWAGTSGGYNEQFF
- | 14 | TRBJ1-2 | TRBV7-2 | - | TGTGCCAGCAGCTCACGGACAGCTAACTATGGCTACACCTTC | CASSSRTANYGYTF
- | 13 | TRBJ2-5 | TRBV6-5 | - | TGTGCCAGCCTTCTAGGGAGCCCGGAGACCCAGTACTTC | CASLLGSPETQYF
TRBD2 | 14 | TRBJ2-4 | TRBV29-1 | - | TGCAGCGGTCGACTAGCGGACTCAGGCGGCATTCAGTACTTC | CSGRLADSGGIQYF
- | 18 | TRBJ2-6 | TRBV28 | - | TGTGCCAGCAGTTCTCCGGGACGGATAATCTCTGGGGCCAACGTCCTGACTTTC | CASSSPGRIISGANVLTF
TRBD1 | 18 | TRBJ1-3 | TRBV2 | - | TGTGCCAGCAGTGCAACCGGGACAGGGACTTTCTCTGGAAACACCATATATTTT | CASSATGTGTFSGNTIYF
TRBD1 | 15 | TRBJ1-2 | TRBV27 | - | TGTGCCAGCAGTCCCCACGCGACAGGGGGCAATGGCTACACCTTC | CASSPHATGGNGYTF
- | 15 | TRBJ1-1 | TRBV7-9 | - | TGTGCCAGCAGCTTCCCGGCCGGGTTTAACACTGAAGCTTTCTTT | CASSFPAGFNTEAFF
- | 13 | TRBJ2-2 | TRBV6-5 | once | TGTGCCAGCACCACCGGAGCGCCCGGGGAGCTGTTTTTT | CASTTGAPGELFF
TRBD2 | 15 | TRBJ2-1 | TRBV7-2 | - | TGTGCCAGCAGCTTAGGACTAGCGGAATACAATGAGCAGTTCTTC | CASSLGLAEYNEQFF
- | 13 | TRBJ1-1 | TRBV18 | - | TGTGCCAGCTCACCCACAGGGACCACTGAAGCTTTCTTT | CASSPTGTTEAFF
- | 14 | TRBJ1-6 | TRBV11-1 | - | TGTGCCAGCAGCCCGCAGGGTTCGAATTCACCCCTCCACTTT | CASSPQGSNSPLHF
TRBD2 | 15 | TRBJ2-7 | TRBV5-1 | few | TGCGCCAGCAGCTTAGAACTAGCGGGGGCCCCCGAGCAGTACTTC | CASSLELAGAPEQYF
TRBD1 | 15 | TRBJ1-1 | TRBV4-3 | - | TGCGCCAGCAGCCAAGATCAGGGGGAGGGCACTGAAGCTTTCTTT | CASSQDQGEGTEAFF
- | 15 | TRBJ1-2 | TRBV6-5 | - | TGTGCCAGCAGAGAGACCGTTAAAGTTAACTATGGCTACACCTTC | CASRETVKVNYGYTF
TRBD1 | 13 | TRBJ1-4 | TRBV29-1 | - | TGCAGCGTTGCCCAGGGGGGGGTTGAAAAACTGTTTTTT | CSVAQGGVEKLFF
TRBD1 | 14 | TRBJ1-2 | TRBV6-5 | - | TGTGCCAGCAGTTTCCAGGGGGGCCGAGGTGGCTACACCTTC | CASSFQGGRGGYTF
- | 12 | TRBJ2-5 | TRBV7-2 | - | TGTGCCAGCAGCGGGCGCGGGGAGACCCAGTACTTC | CASSGRGETQYF
- | 11 | TRBJ2-7 | TRBV6-1 | - | TGTGCCAGCAGCCAGACCTACGAGCAGTACTTC | CASSQTYEQYF
TRBD2 | 18 | TRBJ2-1 | TRBV7-3 | - | TGTGCCAGCAGCTTAACCTCCGGCGGAGCGGGAGGGAACAATGAGCAGTTCTTC | CASSLTSGGAGGNNEQFF
TRBD2 | 15 | TRBJ2-1 | TRBV5-4 | - | TGTGCCAGCAGCTTGGGGGCTAGCGGGAGTAATGAGCAGTTCTTC | CASSLGASGSNEQFF
- | 17 | TRBJ2-2 | TRBV2 | large | TGTGCCAGCAGTGAGGGGGAGGAGCGGGTCTTGATCGGGGAGCTGTTTTTT | CASSEGEERVLIGELFF
- | 17 | TRBJ2-1 | TRBV9 | - | TGTGCCAGCAGCGTAGCTCGGCGGGCCTCCTCCTACAATGAGCAGTTCTTC | CASSVARRASSYNEQFF
TRBD1 | 14 | TRBJ1-5 | TRBV29-1 | - | TGCAGCGTTGGCGGACAGGGCCTCAATCAGCCCCAGCATTTT | CSVGGQGLNQPQHF
- | 15 | TRBJ2-7 | TRBV9 | - | TGTGCCAGCAGCGTAGTGGATAGCGCCATTTACGAGCAGTACTTC | CASSVVDSAIYEQYF
TRBD1 | 15 | TRBJ2-7 | TRBV5-5 | - | TGTGCCAGCAGCCCCTGGCGGACAGGGTCGGAGGAGCAGTACTTC | CASSPWRTGSEEQYF
TRBD1 | 14 | TRBJ1-1 | TRBV18 | - | TGTGCCAGCTCCTCACGACAGGGGGCGACTGAAGCTTTCTTT | CASSSRQGATEAFF
TRBD1 | 14 | TRBJ2-7 | TRBV6-1 | - | TGTGCCAGCAGTGTACAGGGGGTAACCTACGAGCAGTACTTC | CASSVQGVTYEQYF
TRBD2 | 15 | TRBJ2-3 | TRBV6-6 | - | TGTGCCAGCAGGGCACTAGCGGGGGTCACAGATACGCAGTATTTT | CASRALAGVTDTQYF
- | 15 | TRBJ2-2 | TRBV11-3 | - | TGTGCCAGCAGCTTCCGATCTTCTTACACCGGGGAGCTGTTTTTT | CASSFRSSYTGELFF
- | 18 | TRBJ1-4 | TRBV7-8 | - | TGTGCCAGCAGCGCCAGGCACGCCTCGGGGGTGGCGGATGAAAAACTGTTTTTT | CASSARHASGVADEKLFF